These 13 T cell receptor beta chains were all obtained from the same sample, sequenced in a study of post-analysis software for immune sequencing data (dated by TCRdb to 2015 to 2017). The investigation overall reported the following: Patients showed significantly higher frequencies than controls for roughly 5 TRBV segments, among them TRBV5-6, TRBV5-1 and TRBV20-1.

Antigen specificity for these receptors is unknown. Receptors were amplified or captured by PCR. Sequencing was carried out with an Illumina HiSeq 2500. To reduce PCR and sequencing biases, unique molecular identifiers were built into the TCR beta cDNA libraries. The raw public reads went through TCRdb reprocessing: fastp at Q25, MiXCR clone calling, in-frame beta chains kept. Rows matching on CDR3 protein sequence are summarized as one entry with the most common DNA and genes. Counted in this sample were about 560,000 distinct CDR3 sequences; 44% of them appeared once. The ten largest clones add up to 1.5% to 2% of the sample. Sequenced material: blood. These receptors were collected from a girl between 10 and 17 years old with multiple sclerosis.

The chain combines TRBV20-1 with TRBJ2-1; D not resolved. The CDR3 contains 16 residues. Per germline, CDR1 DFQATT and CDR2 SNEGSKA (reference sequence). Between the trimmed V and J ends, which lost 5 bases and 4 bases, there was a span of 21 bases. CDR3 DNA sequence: TGCAGTGCTTACCCCGCAGACCAATCGGGTTACAATGAGCAGTTCTTC. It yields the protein CSAYPADQSGYNEQFF.

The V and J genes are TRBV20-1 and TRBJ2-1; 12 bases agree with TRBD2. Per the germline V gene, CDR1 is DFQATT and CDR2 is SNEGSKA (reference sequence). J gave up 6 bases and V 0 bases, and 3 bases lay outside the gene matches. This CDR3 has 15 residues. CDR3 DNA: TGCAGTGCTAGAGATATACTAGCGGGGGGCAATGAGCAGTTCTTC. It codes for CSARDILAGGNEQFF.

CDR3 in DNA: TGTGCCAGCAGTGCGGACAAAGACTATGGCTACACCTTC. The encoded protein is CASSADKDYGYTF. J is TRBJ1-2 and V is TRBV6-1, with D perhaps TRBD1 (5 bases). Germline lookup yields CDR1 MNHNS and CDR2 SASEGT. V lost 4 bases and J lost 3, with 9 bases in between. The CDR3 spans 13 residues.

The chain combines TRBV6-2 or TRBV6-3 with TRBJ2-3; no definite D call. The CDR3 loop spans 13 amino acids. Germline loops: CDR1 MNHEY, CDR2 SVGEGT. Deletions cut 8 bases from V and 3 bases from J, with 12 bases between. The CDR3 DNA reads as TGTGCCAGCCTGAGTGCCGTAACAGATACGCAGTATTTT. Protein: CASLSAVTDTQYF.

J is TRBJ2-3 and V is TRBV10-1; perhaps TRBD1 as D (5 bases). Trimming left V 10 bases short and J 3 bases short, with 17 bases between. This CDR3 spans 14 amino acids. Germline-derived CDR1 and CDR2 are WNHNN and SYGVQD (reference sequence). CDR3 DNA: TGCGCCACCTCCGAAGGGGCGCGAACAGATACGCAGTATTTT. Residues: CATSEGARTDTQYF.

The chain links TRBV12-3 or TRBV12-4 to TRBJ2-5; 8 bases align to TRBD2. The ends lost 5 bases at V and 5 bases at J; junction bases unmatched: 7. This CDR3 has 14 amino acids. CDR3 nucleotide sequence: TGTGCCAGCAGTCCAAGCGGGAGTGGTGAGACCCAGTACTTC. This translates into CASSPSGSGETQYF.

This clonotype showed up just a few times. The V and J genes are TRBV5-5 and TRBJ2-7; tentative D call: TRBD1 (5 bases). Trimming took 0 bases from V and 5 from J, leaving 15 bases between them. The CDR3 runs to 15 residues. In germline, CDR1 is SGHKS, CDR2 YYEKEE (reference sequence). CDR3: CASSLDLLGAHEQYF. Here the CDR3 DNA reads TGTGCCAGCAGCTTGGACCTCTTAGGGGCCCACGAGCAGTACTTC.

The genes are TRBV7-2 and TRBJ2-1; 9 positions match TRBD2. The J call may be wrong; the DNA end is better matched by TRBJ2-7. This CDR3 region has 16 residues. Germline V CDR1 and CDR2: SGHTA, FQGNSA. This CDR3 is CASSRGSGSSYNEQYF. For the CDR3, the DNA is TGTGCCAGCAGCCGGGGTAGCGGGAGCTCCTACAATGAGCAGTACTTC.

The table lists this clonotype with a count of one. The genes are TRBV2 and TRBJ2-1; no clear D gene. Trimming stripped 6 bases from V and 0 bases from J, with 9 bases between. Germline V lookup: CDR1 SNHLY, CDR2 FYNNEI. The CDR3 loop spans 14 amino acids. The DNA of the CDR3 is TGTGCCAGCAGGGACGAGAGCTCCTACAATGAGCAGTTCTTC. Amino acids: CASRDESSYNEQFF.

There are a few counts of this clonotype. The CDR3 region is CASSLAPPQGLWTDTQYF. In nucleotides, the CDR3 is TGTGCCAGCAGTTTAGCCCCACCTCAGGGGCTGTGGACAGATACGCAGTATTTT. V and J are TRBV27 and TRBJ2-3; D might be TRBD1 (6 bases). V was cut by 2 bases and J by 3 bases, with 21 bases left in between. Looked up from germline, CDR1 is MNHEY and CDR2 is SMNVEV (reference sequence). The length of the CDR3 is 18 residues.

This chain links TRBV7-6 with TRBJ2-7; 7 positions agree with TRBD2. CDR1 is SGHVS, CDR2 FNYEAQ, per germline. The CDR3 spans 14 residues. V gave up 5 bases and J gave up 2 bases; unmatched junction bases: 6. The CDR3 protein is CASSEGEGPYEQYF. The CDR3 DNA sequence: TGTGCCAGCAGCGAAGGGGAGGGGCCCTACGAGCAGTACTTC.

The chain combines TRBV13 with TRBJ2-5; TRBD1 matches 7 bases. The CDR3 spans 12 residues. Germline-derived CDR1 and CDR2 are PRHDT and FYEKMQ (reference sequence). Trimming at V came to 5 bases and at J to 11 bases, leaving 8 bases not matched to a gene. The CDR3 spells CASSAYTGEQYF. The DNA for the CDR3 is TGTGCCAGCAGCGCATACACAGGGGAGCAGTACTTC.

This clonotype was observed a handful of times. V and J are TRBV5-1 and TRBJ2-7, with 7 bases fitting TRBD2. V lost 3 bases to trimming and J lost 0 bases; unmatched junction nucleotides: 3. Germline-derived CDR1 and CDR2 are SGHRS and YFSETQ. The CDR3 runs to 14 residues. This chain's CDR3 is CASSWTRHSYEQYF. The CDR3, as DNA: TGCGCCAGCAGCTGGACTAGACACTCCTACGAGCAGTACTTC. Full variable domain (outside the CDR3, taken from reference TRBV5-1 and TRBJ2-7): KAGVTQTPRYLIKTRGQQVTLSCSPISGHRSVSWYQQTPGQGLQFLFEYFSETQRNKGNFPGRFSGRQFSNSRSEMNVSTLELGDSALYLCASSWTRHSYEQYFGPGTRLTVT.